The source of this T cell receptor (beta chain) is a study of T and B cells in COVID-19 patients. Study in general: Critical illness requiring mechanical ventilation or extracorporeal membrane oxygenation affected three fifths of the roughly 20 active-infection patients.

From blood, about 240-500 ng of genomic DNA served as TRB template. BIOMED2 TRB-A/B primer pools were used in multiplex TRB PCR. In TCRdb, the multiplex PCR reads were re-called with MiXCR into one record per CDR3 protein. This repertoire shows over 9,000 distinct CDR3 sequences, approximately 33% found once; its top ten account for around a fifth. Sample: blood. The sequence was obtained from a human donor who had recovered from COVID-19.

The CDR3 DNA reads as TGCGCCAGCAGCCCAACCAGTGGTTCAGTAACCTACGAGCAGTACTTC. This encodes CASSPTSGSVTYEQYF. J is TRBJ2-7 and V is TRBV5-1; no clear D gene. CDR1 and CDR2 from the germline V gene are SGHRS and YFSETQ. V gave up 4 bases and J gave up 2 bases, with 19 bases separating them. The CDR3 contains 16 residues.